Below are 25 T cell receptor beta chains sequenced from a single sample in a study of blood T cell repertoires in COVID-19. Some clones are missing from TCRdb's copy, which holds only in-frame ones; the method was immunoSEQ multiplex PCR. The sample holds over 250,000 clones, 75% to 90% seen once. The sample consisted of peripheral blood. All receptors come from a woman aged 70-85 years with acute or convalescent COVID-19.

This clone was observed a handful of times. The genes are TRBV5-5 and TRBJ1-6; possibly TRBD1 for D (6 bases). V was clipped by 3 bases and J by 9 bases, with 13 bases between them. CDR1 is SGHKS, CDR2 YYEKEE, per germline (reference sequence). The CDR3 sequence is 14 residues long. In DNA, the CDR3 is TGTGCCAGCAGCTCGACAGGTAGTTTTTCACCCCTCCACTTT. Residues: CASSSTGSFSPLHF.

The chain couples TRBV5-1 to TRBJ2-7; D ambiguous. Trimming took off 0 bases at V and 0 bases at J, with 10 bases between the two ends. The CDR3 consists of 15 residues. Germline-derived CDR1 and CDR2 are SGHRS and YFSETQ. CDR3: CASSLEPLSSYEQYF. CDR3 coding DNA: TGCGCCAGCAGCTTGGAACCCCTTAGCTCCTACGAGCAGTACTTC.

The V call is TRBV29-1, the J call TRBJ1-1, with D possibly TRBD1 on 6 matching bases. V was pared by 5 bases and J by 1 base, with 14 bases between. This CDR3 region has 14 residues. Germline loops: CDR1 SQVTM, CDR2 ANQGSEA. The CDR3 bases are TGCAGCGTTAGGGGGGGGGAACGGAACACTGAAGCTTTCTTT. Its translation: CSVRGGERNTEAFF.

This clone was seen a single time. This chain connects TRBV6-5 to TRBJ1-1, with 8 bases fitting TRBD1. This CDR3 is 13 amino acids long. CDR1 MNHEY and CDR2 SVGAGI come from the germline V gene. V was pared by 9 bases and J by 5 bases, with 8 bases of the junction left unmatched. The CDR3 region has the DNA TGTGCCAGTGGACAGGGCTTCGGGACTGAAGCTTTCTTT. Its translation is CASGQGFGTEAFF.

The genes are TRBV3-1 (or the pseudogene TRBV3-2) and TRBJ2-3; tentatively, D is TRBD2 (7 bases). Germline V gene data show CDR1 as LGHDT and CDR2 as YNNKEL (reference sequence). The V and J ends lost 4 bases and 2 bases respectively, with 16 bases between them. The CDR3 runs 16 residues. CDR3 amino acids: CASSPRGGADTDTQYF. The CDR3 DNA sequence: TGTGCCAGCAGCCCTCGTGGGGGGGCCGACACAGATACGCAGTATTTT.

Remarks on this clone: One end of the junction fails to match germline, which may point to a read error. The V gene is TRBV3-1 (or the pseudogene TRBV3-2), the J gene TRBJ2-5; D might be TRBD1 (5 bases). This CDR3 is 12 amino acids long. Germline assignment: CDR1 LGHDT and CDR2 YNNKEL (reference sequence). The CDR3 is CASSQEPRAVNF. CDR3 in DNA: TGTGCCAGCAGCCAAGAGCCCAGGGCCGTTAACTTC.

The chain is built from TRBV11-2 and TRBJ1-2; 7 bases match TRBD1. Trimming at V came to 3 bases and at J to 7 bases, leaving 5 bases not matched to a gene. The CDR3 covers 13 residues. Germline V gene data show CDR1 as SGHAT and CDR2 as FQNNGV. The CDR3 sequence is CASSFGTAVGYTF. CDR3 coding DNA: TGTGCCAGCAGCTTTGGGACAGCCGTTGGCTACACCTTC.

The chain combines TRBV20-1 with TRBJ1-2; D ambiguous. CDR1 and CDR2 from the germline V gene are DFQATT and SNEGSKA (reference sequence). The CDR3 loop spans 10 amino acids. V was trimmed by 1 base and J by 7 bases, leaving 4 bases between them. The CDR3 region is CSARGSGYTF. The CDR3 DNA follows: TGCAGTGCTAGAGGGAGTGGCTACACCTTC.

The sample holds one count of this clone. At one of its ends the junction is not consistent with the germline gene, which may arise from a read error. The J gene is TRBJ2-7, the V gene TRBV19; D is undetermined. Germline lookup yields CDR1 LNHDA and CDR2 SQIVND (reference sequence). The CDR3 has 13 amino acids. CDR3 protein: CASCLEDSHELYF. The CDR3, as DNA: TGTGCCAGTTGTTTAGAAGACTCTCACGAGCTGTACTTC.

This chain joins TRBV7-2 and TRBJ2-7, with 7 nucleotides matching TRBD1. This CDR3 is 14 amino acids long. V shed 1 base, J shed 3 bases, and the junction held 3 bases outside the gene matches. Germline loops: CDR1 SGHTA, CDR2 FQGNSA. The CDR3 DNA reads TGTGCCAGCAGCTTAGTTCCAGGGGGCTACGAGCAGTACTTC. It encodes CASSLVPGGYEQYF. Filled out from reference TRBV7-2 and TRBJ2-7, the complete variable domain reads GAGVSQSPSNKVTEKGKDVELRCDPISGHTALYWYRQSLGQGLEFLIYFQGNSAPDKSGLPSDRFSAERTGGSVSTLTIQRTQQEDSAVYLCASSLVPGGYEQYFGPGTRLTVT.

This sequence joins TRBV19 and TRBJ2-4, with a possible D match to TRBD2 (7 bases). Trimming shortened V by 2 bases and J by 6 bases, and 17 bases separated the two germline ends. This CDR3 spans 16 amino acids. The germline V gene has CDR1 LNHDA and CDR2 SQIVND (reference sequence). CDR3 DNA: TGTGCCAGTAGTATAACCACAGGGAGGGGTGGAAACATTCAGTACTTC. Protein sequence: CASSITTGRGGNIQYF.

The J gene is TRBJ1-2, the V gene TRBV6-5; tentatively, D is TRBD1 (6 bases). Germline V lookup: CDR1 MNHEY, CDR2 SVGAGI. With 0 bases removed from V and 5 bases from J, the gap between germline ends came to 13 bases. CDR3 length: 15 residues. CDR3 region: CASSYSYREGYGYTF. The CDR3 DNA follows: TGTGCCAGCAGTTACTCGTACAGGGAAGGGTATGGCTACACCTTC.

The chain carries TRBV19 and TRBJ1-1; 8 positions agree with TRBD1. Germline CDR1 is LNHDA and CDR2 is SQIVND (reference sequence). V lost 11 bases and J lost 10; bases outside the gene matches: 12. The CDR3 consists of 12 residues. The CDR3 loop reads CASKGRTGRAFF. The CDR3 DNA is TGTGCCTCTAAGGGGCGGACAGGGAGAGCTTTCTTT. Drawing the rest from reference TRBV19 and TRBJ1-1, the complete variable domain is DGGITQSPKYLFRKEGQNVTLSCEQNLNHDAMYWYRQDPGQGLRLIYYSQIVNDFQKGDIAEGYSVSREKKESFPLTVTSAQKNPTAFYLCASKGRTGRAFFGQGTRLTVV.

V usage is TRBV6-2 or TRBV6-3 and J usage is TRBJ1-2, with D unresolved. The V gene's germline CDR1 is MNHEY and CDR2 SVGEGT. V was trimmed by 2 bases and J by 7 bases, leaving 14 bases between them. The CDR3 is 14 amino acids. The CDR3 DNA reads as TGTGCCAGCAGTTACAGGAGCCTCCCCTTTGGCTACACCTTC. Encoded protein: CASSYRSLPFGYTF.

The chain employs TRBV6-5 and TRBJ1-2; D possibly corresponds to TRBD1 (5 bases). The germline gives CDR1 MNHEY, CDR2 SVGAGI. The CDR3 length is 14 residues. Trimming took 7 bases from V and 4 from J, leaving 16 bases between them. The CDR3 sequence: CASIMGPRVYGYTF. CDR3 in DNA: TGTGCCAGCATCATGGGGCCCAGGGTCTATGGCTACACCTTC.

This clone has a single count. DNA for the CDR3: TGTGCCAGCAGACGAGACAGGGGGCTAGTCACAGATACGCAGTATTTT. Protein product: CASRRDRGLVTDTQYF. This chain joins TRBV7-9 and TRBJ2-3; TRBD1 matches 10 bases. This CDR3 contains 16 residues. Unmatched junction bases numbered 8, after V lost 6 bases and J lost 2 bases. Germline loops: CDR1 SEHNR, CDR2 FQNEAQ (reference sequence).

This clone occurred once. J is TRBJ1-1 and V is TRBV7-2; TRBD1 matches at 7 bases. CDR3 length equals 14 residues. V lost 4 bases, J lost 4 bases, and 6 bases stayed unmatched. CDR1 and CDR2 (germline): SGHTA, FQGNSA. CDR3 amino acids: CASSSVRQGTEAFF. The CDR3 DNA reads TGTGCCAGCAGCTCAGTCAGACAGGGCACTGAAGCTTTCTTT.

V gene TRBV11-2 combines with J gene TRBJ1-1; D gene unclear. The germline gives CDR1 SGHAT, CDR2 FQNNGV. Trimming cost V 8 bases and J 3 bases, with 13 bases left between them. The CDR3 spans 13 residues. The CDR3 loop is CASQLARYTEAFF. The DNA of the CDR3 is TGTGCCAGCCAACTTGCCCGATACACTGAAGCTTTCTTT. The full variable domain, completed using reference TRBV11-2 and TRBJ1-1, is EAGVAQSPRYKIIEKRQSVAFWCNPISGHATLYWYQQILGQGPKLLIQFQNNGVVDDSQLPKDRFSAERLKGVDSTLKIQPAKLEDSAVYLCASQLARYTEAFFGQGTRLTVV.

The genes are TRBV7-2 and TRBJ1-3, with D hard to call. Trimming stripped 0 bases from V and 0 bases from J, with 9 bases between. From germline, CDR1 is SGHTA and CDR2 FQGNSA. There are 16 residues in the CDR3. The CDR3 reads CASSLARIYSGNTIYF. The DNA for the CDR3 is TGTGCCAGCAGCTTAGCGCGGATTTACTCTGGAAACACCATATATTTT.

The CDR3 DNA reads as TGTGCCAGCAGCTCCGCGGGCCCGTCTTGGGGCTACACCTTC. Translating it yields CASSSAGPSWGYTF. The gene calls are TRBV7-9 and TRBJ1-2; D is undetermined. Germline V gene data show CDR1 as SEHNR and CDR2 as FQNEAQ (reference sequence). Trimming removed 4 bases from V and 8 bases from J, with 17 bases in between. The CDR3 runs 14 residues.

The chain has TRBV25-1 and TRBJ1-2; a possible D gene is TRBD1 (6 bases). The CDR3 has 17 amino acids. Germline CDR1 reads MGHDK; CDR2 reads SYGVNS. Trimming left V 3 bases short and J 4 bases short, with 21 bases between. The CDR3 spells CASSDNMGGRGGYGYTF. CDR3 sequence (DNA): TGTGCCAGCAGTGATAATATGGGGGGGCGAGGGGGCTATGGCTACACCTTC.

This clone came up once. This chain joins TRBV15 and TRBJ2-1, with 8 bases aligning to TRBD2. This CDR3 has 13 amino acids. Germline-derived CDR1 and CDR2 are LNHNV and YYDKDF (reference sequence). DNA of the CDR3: TGTGGGACTTCCGAGCGGGGGAACAATGAGCAGTTCTTC. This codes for CGTSERGNNEQFF.

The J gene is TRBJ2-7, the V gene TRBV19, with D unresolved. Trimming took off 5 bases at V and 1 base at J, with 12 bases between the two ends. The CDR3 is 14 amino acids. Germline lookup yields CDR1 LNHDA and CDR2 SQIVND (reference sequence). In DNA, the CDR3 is TGTGCCAGTAGTCCTCAGTTCAGTTCCTACGAGCAGTACTTC. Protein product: CASSPQFSSYEQYF. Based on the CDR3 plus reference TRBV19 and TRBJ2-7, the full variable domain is DGGITQSPKYLFRKEGQNVTLSCEQNLNHDAMYWYRQDPGQGLRLIYYSQIVNDFQKGDIAEGYSVSREKKESFPLTVTSAQKNPTAFYLCASSPQFSSYEQYFGPGTRLTVT.

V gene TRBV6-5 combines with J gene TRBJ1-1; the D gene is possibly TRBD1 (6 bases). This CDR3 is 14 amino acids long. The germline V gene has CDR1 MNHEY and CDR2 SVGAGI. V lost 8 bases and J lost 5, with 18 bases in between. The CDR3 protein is CASEMERGLTEAFF. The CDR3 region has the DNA TGTGCCAGCGAAATGGAGCGGGGGCTGACTGAAGCTTTCTTT.

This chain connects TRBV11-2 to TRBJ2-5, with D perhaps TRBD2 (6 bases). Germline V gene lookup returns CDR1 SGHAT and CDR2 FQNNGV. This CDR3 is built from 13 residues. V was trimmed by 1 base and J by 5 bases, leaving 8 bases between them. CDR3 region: CASSLVRGETQYF. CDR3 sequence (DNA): TGTGCCAGCAGCTTAGTTCGGGGGGAGACCCAGTACTTC.